The clone carrying this T cell receptor beta chain appeared a single time. Its antigen is not known. The data stem from a study of cytomegalovirus exposure and HLA in healthy donors. General study findings and limits: A later analysis associated 15,000 or so TCR beta sequences with HLA alleles at a 0.05 false discovery rate. Cytomegalovirus-associated TCR beta chains were listed, numbering 164. Later analysis placed DRB1 highest and HLA-C lowest in TCR association rates, which differed by HLA locus.

The study sampled nominally healthy donors, though unrecorded immune exposures were likely. V lost 0 bases to trimming and J lost 2 bases; unmatched junction nucleotides: 9. Germline V gives CDR1 PRHDT, CDR2 FYEKMQ (reference sequence). The CDR3 extends over 17 amino acids. This PCR relied on a set of 60 Vbeta primers and 13 Jbeta primers. Assay: immunoSEQ multiplex PCR; the TCRdb copy retains only in-frame clones and omits some. This table has some 120,000 clones, around three quarters appearing once. The TCR sequence derives from a man in his late teens or twenties in good health and CMV-seronegative. The chain recombines TRBV13 with TRBJ2-7; TRBD2 agrees at 8 bases. The sample consisted of PBMCs. This chain's CDR3 is CASSLGRGGRMAYEQYF. The CDR3 nucleotides read TGTGCCAGCAGCTTAGGCCGGGGCGGGAGGATGGCCTACGAGCAGTACTTC.